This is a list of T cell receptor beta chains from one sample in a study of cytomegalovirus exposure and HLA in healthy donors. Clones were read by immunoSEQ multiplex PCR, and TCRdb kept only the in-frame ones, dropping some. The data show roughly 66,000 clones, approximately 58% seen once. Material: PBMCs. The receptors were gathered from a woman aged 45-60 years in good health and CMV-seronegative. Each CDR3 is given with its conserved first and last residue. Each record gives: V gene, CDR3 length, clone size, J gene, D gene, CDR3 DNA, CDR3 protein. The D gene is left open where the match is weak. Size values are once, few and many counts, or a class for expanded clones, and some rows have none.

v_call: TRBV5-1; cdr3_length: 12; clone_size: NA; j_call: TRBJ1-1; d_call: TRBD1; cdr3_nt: TGCGCCAGCAGCGTAGGGGGCTCTGAAGCTCTCTTT; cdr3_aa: CASSVGGSEALF
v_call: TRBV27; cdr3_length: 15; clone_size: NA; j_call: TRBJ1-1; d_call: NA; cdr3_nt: TGTGCCAGCAGCTCCCCATCGGGACTTAACACTGAAGCTTTCTTT; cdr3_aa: CASSSPSGLNTEAFF
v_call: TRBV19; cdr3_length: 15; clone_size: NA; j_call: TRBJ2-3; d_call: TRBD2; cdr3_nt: TGTGCCAGTAGCCTGACTAGCGGGGACACAGATACGCAGTATTTT; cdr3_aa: CASSLTSGDTDTQYF
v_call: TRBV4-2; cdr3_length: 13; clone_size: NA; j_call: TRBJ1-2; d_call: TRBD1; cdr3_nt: TGTGCCAGCAGTCAGGGGGGTGGCTATGGCTACACCTTC; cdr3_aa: CASSQGGGYGYTF
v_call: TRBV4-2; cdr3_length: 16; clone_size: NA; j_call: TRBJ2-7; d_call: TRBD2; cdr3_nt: TGTGCCAGCAGCCTGGAAGGACTAGCGGGGACGGGGGAGCAGTACTTC; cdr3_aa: CASSLEGLAGTGEQYF
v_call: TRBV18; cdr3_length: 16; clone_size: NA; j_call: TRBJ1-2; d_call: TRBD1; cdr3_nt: TGTGCCAGCTCACCATCGCAACAGGGGACCAACTATGGCTACACCTTC; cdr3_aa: CASSPSQQGTNYGYTF
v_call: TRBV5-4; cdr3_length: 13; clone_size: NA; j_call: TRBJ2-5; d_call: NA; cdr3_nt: TGTGCCAGCAGCACAGACACTGAAGAGACCCAGTACTTC; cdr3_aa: CASSTDTEETQYF
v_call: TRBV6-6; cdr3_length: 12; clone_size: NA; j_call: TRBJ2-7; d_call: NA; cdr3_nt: TGTGCCAGCTGTACTGGCTCCTACGAGCAGTACTTC; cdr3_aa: CASCTGSYEQYF
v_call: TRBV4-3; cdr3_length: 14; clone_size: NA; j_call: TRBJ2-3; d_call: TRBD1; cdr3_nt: TGCGCCAGCAGCCACGGTTCAGGGGGAGATACGCAGTATTTT; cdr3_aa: CASSHGSGGDTQYF
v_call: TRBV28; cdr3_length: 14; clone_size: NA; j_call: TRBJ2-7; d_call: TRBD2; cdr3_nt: TGTGCCAGCAGTGTGACTAGCTTCGGCTACGAGCAGTACTTC; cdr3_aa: CASSVTSFGYEQYF
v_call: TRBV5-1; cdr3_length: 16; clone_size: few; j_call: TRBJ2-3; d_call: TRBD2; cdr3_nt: TGCGCCAGCAGCTTGTCGACTAGCGGAAGCACAGATACGCAGTATTTT; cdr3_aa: CASSLSTSGSTDTQYF
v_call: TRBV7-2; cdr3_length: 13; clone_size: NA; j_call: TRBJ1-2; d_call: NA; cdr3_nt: TGTGCCAGCAGCTTAGGTGGAGGGTCCGGCTACACCTTC; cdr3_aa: CASSLGGGSGYTF
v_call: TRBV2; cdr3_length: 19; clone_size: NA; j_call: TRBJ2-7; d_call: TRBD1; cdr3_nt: TGTGCCAGCAGTGAAGCGCTTCTGATTAGGACAGGGACGGCCTACGAGCAGTACTTC; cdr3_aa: CASSEALLIRTGTAYEQYF
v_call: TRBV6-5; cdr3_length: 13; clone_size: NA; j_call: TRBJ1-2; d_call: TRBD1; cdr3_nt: TGTGCCAGCAGTAATCAGGGGGCCGGGGGCTACACCTTC; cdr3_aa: CASSNQGAGGYTF
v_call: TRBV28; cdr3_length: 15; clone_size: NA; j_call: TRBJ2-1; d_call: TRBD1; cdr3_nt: TGTGCCAGCAGTTTATGGGGACAGGGTAACAATGAGCAGTTCTTC; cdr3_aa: CASSLWGQGNNEQFF
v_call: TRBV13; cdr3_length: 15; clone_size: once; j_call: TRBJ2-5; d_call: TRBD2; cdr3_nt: TGTGCCAGCAGCGTAAGACTAGCGGGTTCGGAGACCCAGTACTTC; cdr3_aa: CASSVRLAGSETQYF
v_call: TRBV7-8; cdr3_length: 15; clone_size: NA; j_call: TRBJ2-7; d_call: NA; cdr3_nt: TGTGCCAGCAGCCAACAACGACTAAAACCCTACGAGCAGTACTTC; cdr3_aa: CASSQQRLKPYEQYF
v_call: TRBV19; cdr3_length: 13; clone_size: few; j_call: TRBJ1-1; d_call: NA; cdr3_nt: TGTGCCAGTAGTATATCCAGGGGCACTGAAGCTTTCTTT; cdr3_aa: CASSISRGTEAFF
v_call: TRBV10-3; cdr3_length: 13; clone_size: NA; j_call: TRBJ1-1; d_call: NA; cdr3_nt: TGTGCCCTCCGACGGGACACAGACACTGAAGCTTTCTTT; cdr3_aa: CALRRDTDTEAFF
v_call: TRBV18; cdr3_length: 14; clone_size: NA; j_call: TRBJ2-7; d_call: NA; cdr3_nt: TGTGCCAGCTCACCACAGGGGGACTCCTACGAGCAGTACTTC; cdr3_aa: CASSPQGDSYEQYF
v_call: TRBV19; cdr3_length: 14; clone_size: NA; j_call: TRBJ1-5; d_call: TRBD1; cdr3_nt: TGTGCCAGTAGTATTACCCAGGGGGCGCCGGGAAGGCATTTT; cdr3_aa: CASSITQGAPGRHF
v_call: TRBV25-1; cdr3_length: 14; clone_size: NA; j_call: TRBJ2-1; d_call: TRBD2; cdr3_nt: TGTGCCAGCAGTGCCCGGACTAGCGGGAGAGCGCAGTTCTTC; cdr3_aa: CASSARTSGRAQFF
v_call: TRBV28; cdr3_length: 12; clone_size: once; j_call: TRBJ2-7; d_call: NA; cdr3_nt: TGTGCCAGCAGCCCCCCCCTCCTCGAGCAGTACTTC; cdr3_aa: CASSPPLLEQYF
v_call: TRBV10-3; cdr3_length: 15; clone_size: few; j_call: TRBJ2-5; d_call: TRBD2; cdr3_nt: TGTGCCATCAGTGATCGGCGGGAGGGCCCGGAGACCCAGTACTTC; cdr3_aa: CAISDRREGPETQYF
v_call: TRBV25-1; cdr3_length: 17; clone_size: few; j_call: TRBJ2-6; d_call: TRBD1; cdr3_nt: TGTGCCAGCAGTGAACCACAGGGGGCGGAGGGGGCCAACGTCCTGACTTTC; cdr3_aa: CASSEPQGAEGANVLTF
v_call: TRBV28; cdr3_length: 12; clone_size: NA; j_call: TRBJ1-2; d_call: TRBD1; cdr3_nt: TGTGCGTCGGGACAGGGCCTCTATGGCTACACCTTC; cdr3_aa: CASGQGLYGYTF
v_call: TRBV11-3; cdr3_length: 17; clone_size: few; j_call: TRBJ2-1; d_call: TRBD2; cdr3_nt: TGTGCCAGCAGCCCCCTCCCATATCGACTAGCTACAAATGAGCAGTTCTTC; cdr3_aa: CASSPLPYRLATNEQFF
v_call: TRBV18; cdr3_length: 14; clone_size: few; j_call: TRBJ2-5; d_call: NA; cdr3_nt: TGTGCCAGCTCACCACCGGCCCGGAGAGAGACCCAGTACTTC; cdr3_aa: CASSPPARRETQYF
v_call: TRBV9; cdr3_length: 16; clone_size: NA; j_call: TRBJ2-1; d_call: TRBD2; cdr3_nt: TGTGCCAGCAGCGTAGAGGGTAGCGGGAGTAGGGATGAGCAGTTCTTC; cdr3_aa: CASSVEGSGSRDEQFF
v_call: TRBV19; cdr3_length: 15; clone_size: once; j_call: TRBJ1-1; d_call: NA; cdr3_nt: TGTGCCAGCTTTGGTTCAGGGTCTGGGAACACTGAAGCTTTCTTT; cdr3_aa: CASFGSGSGNTEAFF
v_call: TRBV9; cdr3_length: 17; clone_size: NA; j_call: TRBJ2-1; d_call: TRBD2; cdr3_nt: TGTGCCAGCAGCGTGGGACTAGCGGGAGACCTCTACAATGAGCAGTTCTTC; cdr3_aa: CASSVGLAGDLYNEQFF
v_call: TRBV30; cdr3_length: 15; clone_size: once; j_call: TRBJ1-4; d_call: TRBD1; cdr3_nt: TGTGCCTGGAGTTTCGGGACAGCCCAGAGGGAAAAACTGTTTTTT; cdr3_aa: CAWSFGTAQREKLFF
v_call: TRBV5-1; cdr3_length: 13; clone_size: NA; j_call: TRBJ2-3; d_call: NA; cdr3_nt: TGCGCCAGCAGCTCGGGAAGCACAGATACGCAGTATTTT; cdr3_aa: CASSSGSTDTQYF
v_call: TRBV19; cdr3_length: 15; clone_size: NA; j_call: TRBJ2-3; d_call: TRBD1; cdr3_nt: TGTGCCAGTAGTAACGGACAGGGAATCACAGATACGCAGTATTTT; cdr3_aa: CASSNGQGITDTQYF
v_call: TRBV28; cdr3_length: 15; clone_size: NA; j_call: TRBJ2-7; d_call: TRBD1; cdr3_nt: TGTGCCAGCAGCCCGAGCGGGGACAGGGTGAACGAGCAGTACTTC; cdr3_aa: CASSPSGDRVNEQYF
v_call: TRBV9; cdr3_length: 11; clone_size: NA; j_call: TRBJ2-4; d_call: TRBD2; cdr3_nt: TGTGCCAGCAGGGGGGAGGGCATTCAGTACTTC; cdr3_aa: CASRGEGIQYF
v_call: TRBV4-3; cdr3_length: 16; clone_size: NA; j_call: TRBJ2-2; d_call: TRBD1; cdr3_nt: TGCGCCAGCAGCCAAGATTGGGACAGGGCCACCGGGGAGCTGTTTTTT; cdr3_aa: CASSQDWDRATGELFF
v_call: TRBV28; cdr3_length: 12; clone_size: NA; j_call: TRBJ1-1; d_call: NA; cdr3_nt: TGTGCCAGCTCGCCGGGGGGAATTGAAGCTTTCTTT; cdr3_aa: CASSPGGIEAFF
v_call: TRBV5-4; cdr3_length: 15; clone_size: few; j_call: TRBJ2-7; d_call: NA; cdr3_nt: TGTGCCAGCAGCTTGACCGGGACATTAGCCTACGAGCAGTACTTC; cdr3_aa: CASSLTGTLAYEQYF
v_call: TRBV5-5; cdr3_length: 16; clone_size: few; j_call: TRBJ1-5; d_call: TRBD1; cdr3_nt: TGTGCCAGCAGCTTGTCAGGGACAGGGGGCTCTCAGCCCCAGCATTTT; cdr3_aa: CASSLSGTGGSQPQHF
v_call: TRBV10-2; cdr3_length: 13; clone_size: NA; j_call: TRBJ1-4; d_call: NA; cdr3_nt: TGCGCCAGCAGGAGGGATTCCGGTGAAAAACTGTTTTTT; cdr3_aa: CASRRDSGEKLFF
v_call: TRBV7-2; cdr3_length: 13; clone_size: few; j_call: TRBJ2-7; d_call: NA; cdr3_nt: TGTGCCAGCAGCTTAGTTCCCGGGAACGAGCAGTACTTC; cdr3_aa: CASSLVPGNEQYF
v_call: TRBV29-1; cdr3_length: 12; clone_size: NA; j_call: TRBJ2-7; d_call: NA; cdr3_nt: TGCAGCGTTGAAACGCAGTCTTACGAGCAGTACTTC; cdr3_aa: CSVETQSYEQYF
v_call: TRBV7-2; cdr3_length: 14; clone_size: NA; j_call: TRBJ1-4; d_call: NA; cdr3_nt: TGTGCCAGCAGCTTAGGGACAGCTAATGAAAAACTGTTTTTT; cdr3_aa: CASSLGTANEKLFF
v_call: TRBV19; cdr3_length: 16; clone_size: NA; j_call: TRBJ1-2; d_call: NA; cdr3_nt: TGTGCCAGTAGTATCGGCAGGGGTAGATTTAACTATGGCTACACCTTC; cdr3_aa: CASSIGRGRFNYGYTF
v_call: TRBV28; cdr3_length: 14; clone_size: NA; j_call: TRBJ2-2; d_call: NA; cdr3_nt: TGTGCCAGCAGTTTTTCAGGGCCCACCGGGGAGCTGTTTTTT; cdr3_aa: CASSFSGPTGELFF
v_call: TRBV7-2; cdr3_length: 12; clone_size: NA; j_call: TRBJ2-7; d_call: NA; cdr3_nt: TGTGCCAGCAGCTCCCAGGGTTACGAGCAGTACTTC; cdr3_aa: CASSSQGYEQYF
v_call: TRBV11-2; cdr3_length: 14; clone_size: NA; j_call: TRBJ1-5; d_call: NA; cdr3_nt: TGTGCCAGCAGCTCACAGGGTTATAATCAGCCCCAGCATTTT; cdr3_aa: CASSSQGYNQPQHF
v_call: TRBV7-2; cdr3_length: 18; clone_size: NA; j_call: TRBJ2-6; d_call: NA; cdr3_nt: TGTGCCAGCTCCGGGGGTCCGGGCATGAGCTCTGGGGCCAACGTCCTGACTTTC; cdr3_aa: CASSGGPGMSSGANVLTF
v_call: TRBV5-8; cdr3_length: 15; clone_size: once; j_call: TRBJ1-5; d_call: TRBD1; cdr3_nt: TGTGCCAGCAATATGGGACAGGGGGCTAGTCAGCCCCAGCATTTT; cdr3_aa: CASNMGQGASQPQHF
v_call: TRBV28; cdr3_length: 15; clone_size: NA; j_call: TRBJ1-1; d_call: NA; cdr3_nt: TGTGCCAGCAGTTTACCGAGCTACAGAGACACTGAAGCTTTCTTT; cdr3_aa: CASSLPSYRDTEAFF